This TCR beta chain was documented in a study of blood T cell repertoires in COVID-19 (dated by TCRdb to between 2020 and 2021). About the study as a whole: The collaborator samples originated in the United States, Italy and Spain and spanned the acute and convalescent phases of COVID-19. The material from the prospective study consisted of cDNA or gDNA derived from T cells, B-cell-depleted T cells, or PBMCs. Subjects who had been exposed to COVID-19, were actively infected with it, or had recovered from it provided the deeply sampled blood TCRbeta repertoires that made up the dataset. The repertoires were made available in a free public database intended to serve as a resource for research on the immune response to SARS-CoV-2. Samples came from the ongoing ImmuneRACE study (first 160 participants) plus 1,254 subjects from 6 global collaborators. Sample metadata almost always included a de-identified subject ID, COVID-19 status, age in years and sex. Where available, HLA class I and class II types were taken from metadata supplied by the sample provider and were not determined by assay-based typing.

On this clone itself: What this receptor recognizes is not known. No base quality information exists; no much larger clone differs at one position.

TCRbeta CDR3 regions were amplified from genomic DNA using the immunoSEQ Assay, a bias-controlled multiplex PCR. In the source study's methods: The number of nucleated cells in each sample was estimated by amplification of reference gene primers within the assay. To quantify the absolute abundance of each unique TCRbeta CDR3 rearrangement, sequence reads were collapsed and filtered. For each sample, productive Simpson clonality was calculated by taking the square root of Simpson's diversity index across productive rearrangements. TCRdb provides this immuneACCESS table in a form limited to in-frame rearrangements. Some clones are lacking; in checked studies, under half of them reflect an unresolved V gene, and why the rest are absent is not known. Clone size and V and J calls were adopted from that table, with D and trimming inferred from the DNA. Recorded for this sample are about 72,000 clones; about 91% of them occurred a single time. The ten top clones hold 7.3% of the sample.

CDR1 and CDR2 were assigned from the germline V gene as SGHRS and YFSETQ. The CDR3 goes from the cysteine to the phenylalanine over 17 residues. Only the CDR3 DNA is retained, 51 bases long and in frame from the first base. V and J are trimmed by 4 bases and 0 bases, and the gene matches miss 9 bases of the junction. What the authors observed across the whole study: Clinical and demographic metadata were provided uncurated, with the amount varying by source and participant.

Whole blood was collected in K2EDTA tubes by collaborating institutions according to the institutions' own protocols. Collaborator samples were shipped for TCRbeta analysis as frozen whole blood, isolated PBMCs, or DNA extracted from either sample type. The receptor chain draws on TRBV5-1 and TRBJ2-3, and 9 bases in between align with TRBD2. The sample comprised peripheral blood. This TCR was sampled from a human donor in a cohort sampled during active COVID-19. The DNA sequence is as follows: TGCGCCAGCAGCGGAACCCCTAGCGGGGCTAGCACAGATACGCAGTATTTT. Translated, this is CASSGTPSGASTDTQYF.